The rows below give T cell receptor beta chains drawn from one sample of a study of blood T cell repertoires in COVID-19. The repertoire was sequenced with immunoSEQ multiplex PCR; TCRdb's copy has only in-frame clones and lacks some. The sample records fewer than 400,000 clones, approximately 89% being singletons. Sequenced sample: peripheral blood. The receptor set was obtained from a woman aged 25-40 years with COVID-19, enrolled during active disease. The CDR3 runs from the conserved cysteine through the conserved F or W. The D gene is left open where the match is weak.

NA TRBJ1-3 TRBV11-2 CASSSTEGTIYF
NA TRBJ1-1 TRBV6-5 CASTFFGGRRTEAFF
TRBD1 TRBJ1-4 TRBV5-4 CASSFGDRVGEKLFF
NA TRBJ1-6 TRBV7-2 CASSLIPGRDSPLHF
NA TRBJ1-2 TRBV5-4 CASSYPRDPGYTF
NA TRBJ2-3 TRBV4-1 CASSASRGTDTQYF
TRBD2 TRBJ2-1 TRBV19 CASSIRAGGPEEQFF
NA TRBJ1-1 TRBV9 CASSVDLTTTEAFF
TRBD2 TRBJ2-1 TRBV3-1/TRBV3-2 CASSQWQAGGEQFF
TRBD1 TRBJ1-2 TRBV4-2 CASSHETGEGGYTF
NA TRBJ2-1 TRBV28 CASLTGNEQFF
NA TRBJ1-6 TRBV28 CASSLPNSYNSPLHF
NA TRBJ1-4 TRBV28 CASSFQGIGEKLFF
TRBD1 TRBJ2-5 TRBV5-6 CASSFFVIGGGWATQYF
NA TRBJ2-3 TRBV29-1 CSVQGTDTQYF
NA TRBJ1-4 TRBV19 CASSRNIARVEKLFF
TRBD1 TRBJ2-1 TRBV20-1 CSASRDRASHGQFF
NA TRBJ1-2 TRBV6-1 CASSDWIGANYGYTF
NA TRBJ1-4 TRBV6-1 CASSEAPPGGGNEKLFF
NA TRBJ1-1 TRBV9 CASSSWRGDMNTEAFF
NA TRBJ1-2 TRBV6-6 CASDDWGIPNYGYTF
NA TRBJ2-1 TRBV7-9 CASSRDGNSNEQFF
TRBD2 TRBJ2-1 TRBV7-2 CASSRRGGGAGEQFF
NA TRBJ2-2 TRBV6-6 CASSYSTGTGELFF
NA TRBJ1-6 TRBV11-2 CASSPDRSPPLHF
NA TRBJ2-5 TRBV28 CASSLGYQETQYF
NA TRBJ1-1 TRBV11-2 CASRKGRGVNTEAFF
NA TRBJ2-3 TRBV2 CASIGLRGTDTQYF
NA TRBJ2-1 TRBV4-1 CASSQGFGGADEQFF
NA TRBJ1-5 TRBV7-8 CASSPREDRNQPQHF
TRBD1 TRBJ2-7 TRBV10-1 CASSEAGTGGTYEQYF
TRBD1 TRBJ2-5 TRBV12-3/TRBV12-4 CASKLQGIETQYF
NA TRBJ1-4 TRBV7-8 CASSLARNEKLFF
NA TRBJ1-6 TRBV3-1/TRBV3-2 CASSVNPGGNSPLHF
NA TRBJ1-1 TRBV2 CASSGERGGDTEAFF
NA TRBJ1-3 TRBV18 CASSPRTLDSGNTIYF
NA TRBJ1-4 TRBV2 CASSSGEGEKLFF
TRBD2 TRBJ2-1 TRBV18 CASSPRKGQRGNNEQFF
NA TRBJ1-1 TRBV13 CASSSPLNFQKLGTEAFF
NA TRBJ1-1 TRBV6-5 CASSKTAGTITEAFF
NA TRBJ1-4 TRBV6-6 CASKGPEGEKLFF
TRBD1 TRBJ1-4 TRBV19 CASSNRGSGYNEKLFF
TRBD2 TRBJ2-1 TRBV5-4 CASSFLAGKNEQFF
TRBD1 TRBJ1-2 TRBV15 CATRRDRGNYGYTF
TRBD2 TRBJ2-1 TRBV2 CASKFASGGVEQFF
NA TRBJ1-2 TRBV5-1 CASSLDRTNYGYTF
TRBD2 TRBJ2-5 TRBV9 CASSDEHTGGQETQYF
TRBD1 TRBJ1-5 TRBV2 CASSRQGASQPQHF
NA TRBJ1-1 TRBV12-3/TRBV12-4 CASSLGGTAFF
NA TRBJ1-1 TRBV28 CASSLRQEAFF
TRBD1 TRBJ2-4 TRBV5-6 CASSYTPGQGTNIQYF
NA TRBJ1-1 TRBV6-1 CASSDILGRNTEAFF
NA TRBJ1-5 TRBV19 CASSIEGGPLRQPQHF
NA TRBJ1-2 TRBV29-1 CSVRDSLGYTF
TRBD1 TRBJ1-2 TRBV9 CASSVATGQGSYGYTF
NA TRBJ1-3 TRBV5-4 CASSLSLRPGGSGNTIYF
NA TRBJ2-1 TRBV4-2 CASSQGQYQNEQFF
NA TRBJ2-5 TRBV5-5 CASSFTPGRETQYF
NA TRBJ2-7 TRBV5-1 CASTQGNEQYF